These 23 T cell receptor beta chains were sequenced from one sample in a study of blood T cell repertoires in COVID-19. Clones were sequenced by immunoSEQ multiplex PCR, and TCRdb holds only the in-frame ones, with some missing. The sample gives about 300,000 clones, 65% to 90% of which show up once; roughly a tenth is in the top ten. The specimen sequenced was PBMCs or T cells enriched from blood (not recorded which). These receptors came from a woman between 18 and 29 years old who had recovered from COVID-19.

The chain carries TRBV29-1 and TRBJ1-2; possible D gene TRBD1, 5 bases. CDR1 and CDR2 from the germline V gene are SQVTM and ANQGSEA. The V gene lost 1 base and the J gene lost 2 bases, with 5 bases spanning the gap. This CDR3 region has 12 residues. CDR3 nucleotide sequence: TGCAGCGTTGAAGGACAGAACTATGGCTACACCTTC. Protein product: CSVEGQNYGYTF.

The CDR3 DNA follows: TGTGCCAGTAGTATACTTATCCCACAGGGAAGGGGGACTGAAGCTTTCTTT. Translated, it gives CASSILIPQGRGTEAFF. The rearrangement links TRBV19 to TRBJ1-1; possible D gene TRBD1, 6 bases. V was clipped by 2 bases and J by 5 bases, with 21 bases between them. The CDR3 loop spans 17 amino acids. Germline CDR1 and CDR2: LNHDA and SQIVND (reference sequence). Full variable domain (missing parts from reference TRBV19 and TRBJ1-1): DGGITQSPKYLFRKEGQNVTLSCEQNLNHDAMYWYRQDPGQGLRLIYYSQIVNDFQKGDIAEGYSVSREKKESFPLTVTSAQKNPTAFYLCASSILIPQGRGTEAFFGQGTRLTVV.

The rearrangement links TRBV19 to TRBJ2-2; perhaps TRBD2 as D (6 bases). This CDR3 is 14 amino acids long. V dropped 5 bases and J dropped 7 bases, with 14 bases sitting between them. CDR1 is LNHDA, CDR2 SQIVND, per germline (reference sequence). CDR3 in amino acids: CASSWRELGGELFF. The CDR3 bases are TGTGCCAGTAGTTGGAGGGAGTTAGGCGGGGAGCTGTTTTTT. Combining the CDR3 with reference TRBV19 and TRBJ2-2 gives the whole variable domain DGGITQSPKYLFRKEGQNVTLSCEQNLNHDAMYWYRQDPGQGLRLIYYSQIVNDFQKGDIAEGYSVSREKKESFPLTVTSAQKNPTAFYLCASSWRELGGELFFGEGSRLTVL.

This chain links TRBV19 with TRBJ1-5, with D perhaps TRBD1 (5 bases). V lost 6 bases and J 4 bases, leaving 13 bases between the germline ends. The length of the CDR3 is 14 residues. CDR1 is LNHDA and CDR2 is SQIVND in the germline V gene (reference sequence). DNA for the CDR3: TGTGCCAGTAGGTCTGGGGCCCTTAATCAGCCCCAGCATTTT. This gives the protein CASRSGALNQPQHF.

This sequence joins TRBV18 and TRBJ2-5; D remains ambiguous. Germline-derived CDR1 and CDR2 are KGHSH and LQKENI. This CDR3 is 13 amino acids long. V gave up 2 bases and J gave up 5 bases, with 9 bases separating them. The CDR3 bases are TGTGCCAGCTCACCAGAGTCGGGTGAGACCCAGTACTTC. Translated: CASSPESGETQYF.

This chain uses TRBV28 with TRBJ1-1, with D possibly TRBD1 on 5 matching bases. The germline CDR1 and CDR2 sequences are MDHEN and SYDVKM. The CDR3 loop spans 13 amino acids. V was trimmed by 3 bases and J by 3 bases, leaving 8 bases between them. This CDR3 reads CASSFMGHTEAFF. The CDR3 region has the DNA TGTGCCAGCAGTTTCATGGGGCACACTGAAGCTTTCTTT.

This clone has only a few counts. The chain combines TRBV5-4 with TRBJ1-1; no firm D call. CDR3 length: 15 residues. Germline V gene sequence: CDR1 SGHNT, CDR2 YYREEE (reference sequence). V lost 2 bases and J 1 base, leaving 12 bases between the germline ends. The CDR3 sequence is CASSLGNRPNTEAFF. CDR3 in DNA: TGTGCCAGCAGCTTAGGTAACAGACCGAACACTGAAGCTTTCTTT.

The chain has TRBV18 and TRBJ1-5; TRBD1 agrees at 8 bases. V lost 4 bases, J lost 5 bases, and 7 bases stayed unmatched. This CDR3 is built from 15 residues. The germline V gene encodes CDR1 KGHSH and CDR2 LQKENI. The chain's CDR3 is CASSQNQGADQPQHF. The DNA of the CDR3 is TGTGCCAGCTCACAAAACCAGGGGGCGGATCAGCCCCAGCATTTT.

This clone is a singleton in its sample. The CDR3 loop reads CASSFLMDLLTGNSPLHF. The CDR3 DNA follows: TGTGCCAGCAGTTTTTTGATGGATCTTCTGACAGGAAATTCACCCCTCCACTTT. The genes are TRBV28 and TRBJ1-6; D possibly corresponds to TRBD1 (6 bases). V gave up 3 bases and J gave up 7 bases, with 22 bases separating them. The length of the CDR3 is 18 residues. Germline V CDR1 and CDR2: MDHEN, SYDVKM. Combining the CDR3 with reference TRBV28 and TRBJ1-6 gives the whole variable domain DVKVTQSSRYLVKRTGEKVFLECVQDMDHENMFWYRQDPGLGLRLIYFSYDVKMKEKGDIPEGYSVSREKKERFSLILESASTNQTSMYLCASSFLMDLLTGNSPLHFGNGTRLTVT.

To note about this clone: Other DNA sequences of this sample code for an identical CDR3. V usage is TRBV7-9 and J usage is TRBJ1-1; D remains unclear. Germline V gene data show CDR1 as SEHNR and CDR2 as FQNEAQ (reference sequence). Trimming removed 1 base from V and 0 bases from J, with 3 bases in between. This CDR3 is built from 13 residues. CDR3 protein: CASSLDMNTEAFF. The DNA of the CDR3 is TGTGCCAGCAGCTTAGACATGAACACTGAAGCTTTCTTT.

This chain joins TRBV7-9 and TRBJ2-1, with 13 bases lining up with TRBD2. Germline V gene sequence: CDR1 SEHNR, CDR2 FQNEAQ (reference sequence). The CDR3 is 17 amino acids. The J segment lost 6 bases and the V segment lost 4 bases, leaving 9 bases of the junction unmatched. The CDR3 region has the DNA TGTGCCAGCAGCTCTACTATGACTAGCGGGAGGTTCAATGAGCAGTTCTTC. Amino acids: CASSSTMTSGRFNEQFF.

The V and J genes are TRBV25-1 and TRBJ2-7, with D perhaps matching TRBD2 (6 bases). The CDR3 is 15 residues long. Germline V lookup: CDR1 MGHDK, CDR2 SYGVNS. The V gene lost 1 base and the J gene lost 1 base, with 11 bases spanning the gap. The CDR3: CASSEWGGESYEQYF. CDR3 nucleotide sequence: TGTGCCAGCAGTGAATGGGGCGGGGAGTCCTACGAGCAGTACTTC.

The table lists this clone with a few counts. Additional DNA sequences in this sample encode the identical CDR3. V and J are TRBV2 and TRBJ1-3, with TRBD1 matching over 8 bases. Losses at the gene ends were 1 base for V and 3 bases for J; bases not matched to a gene: 2. This CDR3 is 15 amino acids long. Germline loops: CDR1 SNHLY, CDR2 FYNNEI. The CDR3 spells CASSEGQGIGNTIYF. CDR3 nucleotide sequence: TGTGCCAGCAGTGAAGGACAGGGGATTGGAAACACCATATATTTT.

V gene TRBV2 combines with J gene TRBJ1-5, with 9 positions matching TRBD1. V lost 1 base, J lost 4 bases, and 8 bases stayed unmatched. Germline V gives CDR1 SNHLY, CDR2 FYNNEI. This CDR3 contains 17 residues. The CDR3 nucleotides are TGTGCCAGCAGTGAAGAGGGGTCCGGGACAGGGAATCAGCCCCAGCATTTT. Residues: CASSEEGSGTGNQPQHF.

The genes are TRBV19 and TRBJ1-1; 9 bases map to TRBD1. Per germline, CDR1 LNHDA and CDR2 SQIVND (reference sequence). Losses at the gene ends were 8 bases for V and 1 base for J; bases not matched to a gene: 8. The CDR3 is made up of 15 amino acids. CDR3 amino acids: CASWILQGANTEAFF. CDR3 DNA sequence: TGTGCCAGTTGGATTTTACAGGGGGCGAACACTGAAGCTTTCTTT.

This clone was recorded only once. The V call is TRBV18, the J call TRBJ1-1, with TRBD1 matching 7 bases. The CDR3 is 16 amino acids. The junction had 7 bases not matched to a gene; V was cut back by 2 bases and J by 1 base. The germline V gene encodes CDR1 KGHSH and CDR2 LQKENI. The CDR3 loop is CASSPRGAGGNTEAFF. CDR3 nucleotides: TGTGCCAGCTCACCAAGGGGGGCAGGGGGGAACACTGAAGCTTTCTTT.

This sequence joins TRBV10-3 and TRBJ1-6, with D maybe TRBD1 (5 bases). Trimming took 11 bases from V and 3 from J, leaving 14 bases between them. The V gene's germline CDR1 is ENHRY and CDR2 SYGVKD. The CDR3 loop spans 14 amino acids. The CDR3 is CAVGPDNYNSPLHF. The CDR3, as DNA: TGTGCCGTCGGTCCGGACAACTATAATTCACCCCTCCACTTT.

The chain uses TRBV19 and TRBJ2-2, with TRBD1 as a possible D gene (5 bases). Germline values: CDR1 LNHDA, CDR2 SQIVND (reference sequence). This CDR3 has 12 residues. V lost 10 bases, J lost 8 bases, and 14 bases lay in between. For the CDR3, the DNA is TGTGCCACCTCAGGGTGGCCGGGGGAGCTGTTTTTT. It yields the protein CATSGWPGELFF.

The genes are TRBV2 and TRBJ2-7; D gene ambiguous. The length of the CDR3 is 14 residues. Germline CDR1 SNHLY, CDR2 FYNNEI. Trimming pared 4 bases from V and 0 bases from J, leaving 10 bases between. CDR3 bases: TGTGCCAGCAGTGGACTTCTACTCTCCTACGAGCAGTACTTC. This codes for CASSGLLLSYEQYF. The full variable domain, its missing parts supplied by reference TRBV2 and TRBJ2-7, is EPEVTQTPSHQVTQMGQEVILRCVPISNHLYFYWYRQILGQKVEFLVSFYNNEISEKSEIFDDQFSVERPDGSNFTLKIRSTKLEDSAMYFCASSGLLLSYEQYFGPGTRLTVT.

This clone was seen once. This rearrangement joins TRBV10-1 to TRBJ2-7; 8 bases line up with TRBD2. Germline V gene data show CDR1 as WNHNN and CDR2 as SYGVQD (reference sequence). The V and J ends lost 9 bases and 3 bases, in that order; junction bases with no gene match: 13. The CDR3 runs 15 residues. In DNA form, the CDR3 reads TGCGCCAGTCCCCCTTCTAGCGGGCTATTCTACGAGCAGTACTTC. This codes for CASPPSSGLFYEQYF.

The chain employs TRBV6-4 and TRBJ1-6; 7 bases agree with TRBD1. Germline V gives CDR1 MRHNA, CDR2 SNTAGT. The CDR3 runs to 16 residues. V was pared by 3 bases and J by 8 bases, with 10 bases of the junction left unmatched. The CDR3 DNA reads TGTGCCAGCAGTGAGTCAAACAGGGGTACGGATTCACCCCTCCACTTT. It codes for CASSESNRGTDSPLHF.

V and J are TRBV6-5 and TRBJ1-1; maybe TRBD1 (6 bases). V dropped 5 bases and J dropped 5 bases, with 15 bases sitting between them. The germline gives CDR1 MNHEY, CDR2 SVGAGI. This CDR3 contains 14 residues. CDR3 bases: TGTGCCAGCAGTCCCGCAGGGGCTAGGACTGAAGCTTTCTTT. It translates to CASSPAGARTEAFF.

The chain is built from TRBV27 and TRBJ2-3; TRBD2 aligns across 10 bases. The germline V gene encodes CDR1 MNHEY and CDR2 SMNVEV (reference sequence). CDR3 size: 17 residues. Losses at the gene ends were 3 bases for V and 2 bases for J; bases not matched to a gene: 8. CDR3 amino acids: CASSFLTSGDITDTQYF. The CDR3 bases are TGTGCCAGCAGTTTTCTCACTAGCGGGGACATCACAGATACGCAGTATTTT.